These 5 T cell receptor beta chains were all obtained from the same sample, sequenced in a study of identical twins. Each CDR3 protein gets one entry after TCRdb re-called the 5' RACE reads with MiXCR. The sample lists 450,000 or so distinct CDR3 sequences, 13% to 15% occurring once. These data also formed part of another study, on yellow fever vaccine responses in identical twins.

The sample taken for sequencing was CD4+ T cells sorted from blood. These TCRs come from a woman aged 18-29 years in good health.

The V and J genes are TRBV28 and TRBJ2-5; 14 bases line up with TRBD2. Germline CDR1 MDHEN, CDR2 SYDVKM. The CDR3 is 18 amino acids. Trimming at V came to 1 base and at J to 4 bases, leaving 8 bases not matched to a gene. The CDR3 nucleotides read TGTGCCAGCAGTTTATATGGGACTAGCGGGAGTGTACGAGAGACCCAGTACTTC. Encoded protein: CASSLYGTSGSVRETQYF.

The table lists this clonotype with a few counts. The chain carries TRBV5-1 and TRBJ2-4; a possible D gene is TRBD1 (5 bases). The V and J ends lost 4 bases and 1 base respectively, with 12 bases between them. From germline, CDR1 is SGHRS and CDR2 YFSETQ. The CDR3 length is 15 residues. DNA of the CDR3: TGCGCCAGCAGCCCCGAGGACACGGCCAAAAACATTCAGTACTTC. It encodes CASSPEDTAKNIQYF.

J is TRBJ2-6 and V is TRBV7-2; possibly TRBD2 for D (6 bases). Germline CDR1 reads SGHTA; CDR2 reads FQGNSA. Trimming left V 5 bases short and J 0 bases short, with 17 bases between. This CDR3 comprises 18 residues. This CDR3 reads CASSAIGGVSSGANVLTF. The CDR3 DNA sequence: TGTGCCAGCAGCGCAATCGGGGGAGTAAGCTCTGGGGCCAACGTCCTGACTTTC.

This sequence joins TRBV10-2 and TRBJ1-4; D not resolved. The CDR3 is 15 residues long. Trimming took off 6 bases at V and 3 bases at J, with 14 bases between the two ends. Per the germline V gene, CDR1 is WSHSY and CDR2 is SAAADI. The CDR3 here is CASRLRSAANEKLFF. The DNA of the CDR3 is TGCGCCAGCAGGCTCAGGTCGGCCGCTAATGAAAAACTGTTTTTT.

The V gene is TRBV14, the J gene TRBJ2-3; 10 bases fit TRBD2. The germline CDR1 and CDR2 sequences are SGHDN and FVKESK. The V gene end was trimmed by 0 bases and the J gene end by 2 bases; junction bases not matched to a gene: 8. The CDR3 is 18 amino acids. The DNA of the CDR3 is TGTGCCAGCAGCCAAGAAATACTAGCGGGATCTTTCACAGATACGCAGTATTTT. Its protein product is CASSQEILAGSFTDTQYF.